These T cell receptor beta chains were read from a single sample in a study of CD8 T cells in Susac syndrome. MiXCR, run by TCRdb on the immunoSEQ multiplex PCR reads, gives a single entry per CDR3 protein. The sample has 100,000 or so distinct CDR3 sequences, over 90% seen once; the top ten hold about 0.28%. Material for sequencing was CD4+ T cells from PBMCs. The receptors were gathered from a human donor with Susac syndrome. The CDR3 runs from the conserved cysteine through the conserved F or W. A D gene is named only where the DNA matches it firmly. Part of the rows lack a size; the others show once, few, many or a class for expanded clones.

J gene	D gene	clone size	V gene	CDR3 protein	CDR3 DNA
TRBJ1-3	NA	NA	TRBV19	CASRSGNTIYF	TGTGCCAGTAGATCTGGAAACACCATATATTTT
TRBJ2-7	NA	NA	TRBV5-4	CASSGSGTVPDEQYF	TGTGCCAGCAGCGGATCCGGGACGGTCCCTGACGAGCAGTACTTC
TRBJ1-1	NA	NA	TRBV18	CASSLGEGEAFF	TGTGCCAGCTCACTTGGAGAGGGTGAAGCTTTCTTT
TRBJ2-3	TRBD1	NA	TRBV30	CAWGRDRGTDTQYF	TGTGCCTGGGGCCGGGACAGGGGGACAGATACGCAGTATTTT
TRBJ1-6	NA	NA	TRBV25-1	CASTGVGNSPLHF	TGTGCCAGCACAGGGGTCGGTAATTCACCCCTCCACTTT
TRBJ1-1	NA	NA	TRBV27	CASSFQGGSTEAFF	TGTGCCAGCAGTTTTCAGGGAGGGAGCACTGAAGCTTTCTTT
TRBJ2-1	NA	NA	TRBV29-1	CSVASSYNEQFF	TGCAGCGTTGCATCCTCCTACAATGAGCAGTTCTTC
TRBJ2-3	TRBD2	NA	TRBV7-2	CASSLGLAGADTQYF	TGTGCCAGCAGCCTCGGACTAGCAGGTGCAGATACGCAGTATTTT
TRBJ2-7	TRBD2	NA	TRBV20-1	CSARSRGSYEQYF	TGCAGTGCTAGATCGCGGGGGTCCTACGAGCAGTACTTC
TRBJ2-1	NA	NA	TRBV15	CATSRDRGGAWEQFF	TGTGCCACCAGCAGAGATAGGGGGGGGGCTTGGGAGCAGTTCTTC
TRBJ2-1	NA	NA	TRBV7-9	CASSLEASQGQFF	TGTGCCAGCAGCTTAGAGGCATCTCAGGGGCAGTTCTTC
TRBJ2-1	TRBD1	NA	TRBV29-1	CSVEGRRQGYNEQFF	TGCAGCGTTGAAGGTCGGCGACAGGGATACAATGAGCAGTTCTTC
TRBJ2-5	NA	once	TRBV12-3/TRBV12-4	CASSLSSVGDLKGQYF	TGTGCCAGCAGTTTAAGTAGTGTCGGGGACCTGAAGGGCCAGTACTTC
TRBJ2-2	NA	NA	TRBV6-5	CASSRDFNTGELFF	TGTGCCAGCAGCCGGGACTTTAACACCGGGGAGCTGTTTTTT
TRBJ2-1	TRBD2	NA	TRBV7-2	CASSSSGGLRNEQFF	TGTGCCAGCAGTTCTAGCGGGGGCTTGAGGAATGAGCAGTTCTTC
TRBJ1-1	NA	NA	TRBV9	CASSVHGGVNTEAFF	TGTGCCAGCAGCGTCCACGGAGGGGTGAACACTGAAGCTTTCTTT
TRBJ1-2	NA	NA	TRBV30	CAWTSGVLGYTF	TGTGCCTGGACGTCGGGAGTGCTTGGCTACACCTTC
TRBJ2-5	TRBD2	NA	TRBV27	CASSLLGGRETQYF	TGTGCCAGCAGTTTATTGGGGGGGAGAGAGACCCAGTACTTC
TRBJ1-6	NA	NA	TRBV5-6	CASSRITSPLHF	TGTGCCAGCAGCCGAATCACTTCACCCCTCCACTTT
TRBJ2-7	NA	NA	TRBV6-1	CASSLLRGQSLTYEQYF	TGTGCCAGCAGTCTCCTTAGGGGACAATCGTTAACCTACGAGCAGTACTTC
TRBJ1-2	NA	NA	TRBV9	CASSTQLGEHYGYTF	TGTGCCAGCAGCACCCAACTCGGTGAACACTATGGCTACACCTTC
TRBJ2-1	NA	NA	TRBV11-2	CASSFVTLAYNEQFF	TGTGCCAGCAGCTTCGTGACGCTTGCGTACAATGAGCAGTTCTTC
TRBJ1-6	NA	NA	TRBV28	CASSLQAYNSPLHF	TGTGCCAGCAGTTTACAGGCTTATAATTCACCCCTCCACTTT
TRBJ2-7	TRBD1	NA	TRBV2	CASGGIPGQGRYEQYF	TGTGCCAGCGGGGGTATCCCGGGACAGGGGCGTTACGAGCAGTACTTC
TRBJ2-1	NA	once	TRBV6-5	CASSPDSNEQFF	TGTGCCAGCAGTCCGGACTCAAATGAGCAGTTCTTC
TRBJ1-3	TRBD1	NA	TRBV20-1	CSADGTGGNTIYF	TGCAGTGCCGACGGGACAGGAGGAAACACCATATATTTT
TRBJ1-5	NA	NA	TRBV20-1	CSATVDGSNQPQHF	TGCAGTGCTACGGTGGACGGATCCAATCAGCCCCAGCATTTT
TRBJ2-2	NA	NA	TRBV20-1	CSVATGSGELFF	TGCAGTGTCGCAACAGGATCCGGGGAGCTGTTTTTT
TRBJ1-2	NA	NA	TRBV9	CASSGQNYGYTF	TGTGCCAGCAGTGGGCAGAACTATGGCTACACCTTC
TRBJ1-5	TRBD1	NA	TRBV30	CAWSVQGQGDQPQHF	TGTGCCTGGAGTGTACAGGGACAGGGTGATCAGCCCCAGCATTTT
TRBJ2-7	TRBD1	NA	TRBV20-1	CSATGTGLYEQYF	TGCAGTGCTACTGGGACAGGACTCTACGAGCAGTACTTC
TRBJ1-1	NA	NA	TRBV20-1	CSARVSGLNTEAFF	TGCAGTGCTAGAGTATCAGGGTTAAACACTGAAGCTTTCTTT
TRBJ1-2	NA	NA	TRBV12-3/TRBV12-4	CASSSTGRGYTF	TGTGCCAGCAGTTCGACAGGAAGGGGCTACACCTTC
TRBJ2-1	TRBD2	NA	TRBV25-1	CASSDSPLSGGAEEQFF	TGTGCCAGCAGTGACTCCCCTCTTAGCGGGGGGGCGGAGGAGCAGTTCTTC
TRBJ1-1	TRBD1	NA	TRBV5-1	CASSSPTGTYTEAFF	TGCGCCAGCAGCTCTCCGACAGGGACTTACACTGAAGCTTTCTTT
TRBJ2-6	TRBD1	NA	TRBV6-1	CASSEGQSSGANVLTF	TGTGCCAGCAGCGAGGGACAGAGCTCTGGGGCCAACGTCCTGACTTTC
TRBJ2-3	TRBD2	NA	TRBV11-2	CASSFTSGVGDTQYF	TGTGCCAGCAGCTTTACTAGCGGGGTCGGAGATACGCAGTATTTT
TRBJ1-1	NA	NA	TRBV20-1	CSATRQVGNTEAFF	TGCAGTGCTACCCGACAGGTAGGGAACACTGAAGCTTTCTTT
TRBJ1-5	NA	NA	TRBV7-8	CASSPAGGPQHF	TGTGCCAGCAGCCCCGCTGGCGGGCCCCAGCATTTT
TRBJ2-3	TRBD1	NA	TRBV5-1	CASSPGQPRDTQYF	TGCGCCAGCAGCCCGGGACAGCCGAGGGATACGCAGTATTTT
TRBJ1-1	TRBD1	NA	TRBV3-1	CASSQLTGAEAFF	TGTGCCAGCAGCCAGTTGACAGGGGCTGAAGCTTTCTTT
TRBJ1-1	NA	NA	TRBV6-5	CASNRGTGGTEAFF	TGTGCCAGCAATCGCGGGACGGGAGGGACTGAAGCTTTCTTT
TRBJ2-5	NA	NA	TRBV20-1	CSATDLETQYF	TGCAGTGCTACCGATCTAGAGACCCAGTACTTC
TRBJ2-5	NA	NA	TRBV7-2	CASSPRPREQETQYF	TGTGCCAGCAGCCCCCGGCCCCGGGAGCAAGAGACCCAGTACTTC
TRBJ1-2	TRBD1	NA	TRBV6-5	CASSSTRDRGNYGYTF	TGTGCCAGCAGTTCCACCCGGGACAGGGGTAACTATGGCTACACCTTC
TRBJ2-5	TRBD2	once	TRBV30	CAWSPPYERENF	TGTGCCTGGAGTCCCCCTTACGAGCGGGAAAACTTC
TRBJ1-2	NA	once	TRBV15	CATSSSGNPGYGYTF	TGTGCCACCAGCAGTTCGGGTAACCCGGGCTATGGCTACACCTTC
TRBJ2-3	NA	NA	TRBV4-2	CASSSGGGTDTQYF	TGTGCCAGCAGCTCAGGTGGGGGAACAGATACGCAGTATTTT
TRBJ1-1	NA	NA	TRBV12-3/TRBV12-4	CASSLGGGEIKAFF	TGTGCCAGCAGTTTAGGGGGCGGGGAGATAAAGGCTTTCTTT
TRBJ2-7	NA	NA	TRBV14	CASRKVGANEQYF	TGTGCCAGTAGGAAAGTCGGGGCAAACGAGCAGTACTTC
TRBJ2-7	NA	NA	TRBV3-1	CASSPSGAVYEQYF	TGTGCCAGCAGCCCCAGTGGGGCAGTTTACGAGCAGTACTTC
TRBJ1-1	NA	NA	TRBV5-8	CASSSLVGYTEAFF	TGTGCCAGCAGCTCCCTGGTGGGGTACACTGAAGCTTTCTTT
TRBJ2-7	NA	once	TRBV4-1	CASSDHTGPSYEQYF	TGCGCCAGCAGCGATCACACGGGGCCGTCCTACGAGCAGTACTTC
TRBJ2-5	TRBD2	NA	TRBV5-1	CASSPGLAGTQETQYF	TGCGCCAGCAGCCCTGGACTAGCGGGGACCCAAGAGACCCAGTACTTC
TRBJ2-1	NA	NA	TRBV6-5	CASRDQSSYNEQFF	TGTGCCTCGAGGGACCAGAGCTCCTACAATGAGCAGTTCTTC
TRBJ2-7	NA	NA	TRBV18	CASSPRSTEYEQYF	TGTGCCAGCTCACCAAGGAGTACAGAGTACGAGCAGTACTTC
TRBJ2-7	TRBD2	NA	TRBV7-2	CASSARLAGLSYEQYF	TGTGCCAGCAGCGCTAGACTAGCGGGGCTCTCCTACGAGCAGTACTTC
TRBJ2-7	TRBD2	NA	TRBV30	CAWSAGDFYEQYF	TGTGCCTGGAGCGCGGGAGACTTCTACGAGCAGTACTTC
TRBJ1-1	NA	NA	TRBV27	CASSRPRGTEAFF	TGTGCCAGCAGCCGCCCCAGGGGCACTGAAGCTTTCTTT